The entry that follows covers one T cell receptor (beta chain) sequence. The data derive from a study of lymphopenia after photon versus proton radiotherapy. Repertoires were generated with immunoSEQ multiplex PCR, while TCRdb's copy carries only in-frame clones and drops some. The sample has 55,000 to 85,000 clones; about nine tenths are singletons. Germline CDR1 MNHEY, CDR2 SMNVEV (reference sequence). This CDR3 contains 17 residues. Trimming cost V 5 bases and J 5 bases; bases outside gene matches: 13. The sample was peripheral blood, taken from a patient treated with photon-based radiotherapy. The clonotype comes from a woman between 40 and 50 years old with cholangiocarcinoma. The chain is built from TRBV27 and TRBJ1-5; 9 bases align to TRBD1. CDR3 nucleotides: TGTGCCAGCAGTCCCGGGTTTCGACAGGGGGTTGATCAGCCCCAGCATTTT. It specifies CASSPGFRQGVDQPQHF.